This T cell receptor (beta chain) was recovered during a study of blood T cell repertoires in COVID-19. Across the study: The study drew acute and convalescent COVID-19 samples from the United States, Italy and Spain. The cDNA or gDNA used as material had been derived from T cells, B-cell-depleted T cells, or PBMCs.

This CDR3 comprises 13 residues. CDR1 and CDR2 from the germline V gene are SGHDN and FVKESK. This clone was counted a single time. A junction boundary mismatches the germline segment, possibly from a read error. The sample carries other DNA sequences with the same CDR3. Under the authors' procedure: Amplification of reference gene primers was used by the study to estimate nucleated cell counts. Method: immunoSEQ multiplex PCR; TCRdb's copy keeps in-frame clones and lacks some. V and J calls and clone size are given by that table; D and trimming were obtained from the DNA. The sample includes 50,000 to 60,000 clones, about 88% of them seen just once.

This sequence was found in a man aged 55-75 years with active COVID-19. The sequencing sample was made of peripheral blood. J is TRBJ2-7 and V is TRBV14, with 8 bases lining up with TRBD2. The CDR3 DNA follows: TGTGCCAGCAGTCAAGGCGGGGGGAACGAGCAGTACTTC. This codes for CASSQGGGNEQYF.